This T cell receptor beta chain was sequenced in a study of cytomegalovirus exposure and HLA in healthy donors. Background on the study: One earlier analysis, a look at around 180 million T cells, found some 110 million unique TCR beta sequences.

Note on this clone: The antigen remains unidentified.

The CDR3 totals 13 residues. With 4 bases removed from V and 2 bases from J, the gap between germline ends came to 10 bases. CDR1 and CDR2 from the germline V gene are SGHNT and YYREEE (reference sequence). Whole-study results and caveats: Later work found most CMV-associated TCR beta chains apparently HLA-restricted. It was about 150 TCR beta chains that were listed as cytomegalovirus-associated. Rare TCR sequences dominated, though some public TCRs recurred in many donors.

This PCR relied on a set of 60 Vbeta primers and 13 Jbeta primers. Only in-frame clones appear in the TCRdb table, and some are missing; sequencing was by immunoSEQ multiplex PCR. The data contain 95,000 to 100,000 clones, over 70% of them singletons. The clonotype comes from a man in his fifties or sixties in good health and CMV-seronegative. The chain uses TRBV5-4 and TRBJ2-7; D perhaps matches TRBD2 (6 bases). The sequencing input was PBMCs. The CDR3: CASSLGTPYEQYF. In nucleotides, the CDR3 is TGTGCCAGCAGCCTCGGGACTCCCTACGAGCAGTACTTC. Based on the CDR3 plus reference TRBV5-4 and TRBJ2-7, the full variable domain is ETGVTQSPTHLIKTRGQQVTLRCSSQSGHNTVSWYQQALGQGPQFIFQYYREEENGRGNFPPRFSGLQFPNYSSELNVNALELDDSALYLCASSLGTPYEQYFGPGTRLTVT.